This paragraph reports one TCR beta chain. No antigen is known for it. The TCR libraries each used total RNA (about 3,500 ng per library). From its re-call of the 5' RACE reads, TCRdb lists each CDR3 protein once, without DNA. The repertoire table contains some 300,000 distinct CDR3 sequences. T cells were not sorted, and total RNA was isolated straight from whole blood. These data come from a study of monozygotic twins with inflammatory bowel disease. Study conclusions and caveats: A distinction between different T cell subtypes was not possible.

The CDR3 runs to 14 residues. The germline gives CDR1 LGHNA, CDR2 YSLEER. The chain is built from TRBV4-3 and TRBJ2-2. The receptor comes from a human donor with ulcerative colitis or Crohn's disease, or a healthy co-twin of an affected twin (not recorded which). Material: blood. The CDR3 protein is CASSQEPNTGELFF.